This entry is about one T cell receptor beta chain. Its antigen is currently unknown. These data are taken from a study of cytomegalovirus exposure and HLA in healthy donors. Study-wide results and caveats: In a later analysis, several top co-occurrence clusters appeared linked to parvovirus B19, influenza, CMV and Epstein-Barr virus. Sequences of the TCR beta chain were said to predict the HLA-A and HLA-B alleles of most subjects accurately. Analyzed later, association rates of TCRs varied across HLA loci, with DRB1 most and HLA-C fewest.

Germline trimming cut 5 bases from V and 5 bases from J; bases unmatched to any gene: 10. Germline V gene lookup returns CDR1 MGHRA and CDR2 YSYEKL. The length of the CDR3 is 15 residues. PCR used 60 Vbeta primers and 13 Jbeta primers. This table comes from immunoSEQ multiplex PCR, and its TCRdb copy is limited to in-frame clones, with some not included. The data hold 150,000 to 200,000 clones, with 75% to 90% observed a single time. This clonotype was obtained from a woman under 30 in good health and CMV-seronegative. The sample taken for sequencing was PBMCs. The chain links TRBV4-1 to TRBJ1-1; 8 bases agree with TRBD1. CDR3 DNA sequence: TGCGCCAGCAGCGAGTTGACAGGGGCTTTTACTGAAGCTTTCTTT. Translating gives CASSELTGAFTEAFF.